At least ten counts were recorded for the clone carrying this T cell receptor beta chain. The entry originates in a study of shared clonotypes between healthy human individuals. Germline V gene lookup returns CDR1 SGHNT and CDR2 YENEEA. The CDR3 spans 15 residues. Trimming left V 1 base short and J 1 base short, with 8 bases between. Produced via immunoSEQ multiplex PCR; TCRdb's table is partial and in-frame only. This sample has about 640,000 clones, with approximately 75% found just once. Sequencing was carried out using memory CD4+ T cells sorted from blood. Described subset: CD45RA-negative fraction. V usage is TRBV11-3 and J usage is TRBJ2-4; D call uncertain. This clonotype was sampled from a woman aged 30 to 39 in good health. CDR3 in DNA: TGTGCCAGCAGCTTAGTTATGCTGGCCAAAAACATTCAGTACTTC. The encoded protein is CASSLVMLAKNIQYF.